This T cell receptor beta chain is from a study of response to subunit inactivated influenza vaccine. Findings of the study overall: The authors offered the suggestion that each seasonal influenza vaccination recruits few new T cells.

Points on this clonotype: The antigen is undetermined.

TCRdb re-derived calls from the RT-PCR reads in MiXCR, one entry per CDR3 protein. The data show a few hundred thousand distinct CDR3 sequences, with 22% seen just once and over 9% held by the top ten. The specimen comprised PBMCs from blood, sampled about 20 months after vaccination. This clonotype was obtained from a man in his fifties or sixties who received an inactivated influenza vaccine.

DNA of the CDR3: TGCAGCGTTGAAGGGGTTAGCACAGATACGCAGTATTTT. Its translation is CSVEGVSTDTQYF. The V gene is TRBV29-1, the J gene TRBJ2-3; D is uncertain. Germline V gives CDR1 SQVTM, CDR2 ANQGSEA. V was shortened by 1 base and J by 0 bases, with 5 bases between the two germline ends. The CDR3 runs to 13 residues.